Shown below are 3 T cell receptor beta chains from a single sample sequenced in a study of identical twins. MiXCR, applied by TCRdb to the 5' RACE reads, yields one record per CDR3 protein. The sample shows more than 600,000 distinct CDR3 sequences, 15% to 20% of them seen only once. These same records also appear under a second study, on T cells expressing NK-cell markers.

The sample consisted of PBMCs. The source of these receptors is a woman aged 18-29 years in good health.

The V and J genes are TRBV6-5 and TRBJ2-2; D gene unclear. The CDR3 loop spans 14 amino acids. V lost 4 bases to trimming and J lost 4 bases, with 10 bases between them. From germline, CDR1 is MNHEY and CDR2 SVGAGI. The CDR3, as DNA: TGTGCCAGCAGTTTTGAGACGGTCACCGGGGAGCTGTTTTTT. Translation gives CASSFETVTGELFF.

This clonotype was found a few times. The rearrangement uses TRBV29-1 and TRBJ2-7, with a possible D match to TRBD1 (6 bases). Per germline, CDR1 SQVTM and CDR2 ANQGSEA. The V and J ends lost 7 bases and 5 bases respectively, with 15 bases between them. The CDR3 spans 12 residues. The CDR3 loop is CSATGQIHEQYF. In nucleotides, the CDR3 is TGCAGCGCCACGGGACAAATCCACGAGCAGTACTTC.

The V gene is TRBV10-3, the J gene TRBJ2-7; D is unclear. Germline V gives CDR1 ENHRY, CDR2 SYGVKD. CDR3 size: 13 residues. V was shortened by 7 bases and J by 2 bases, with 12 bases between the two germline ends. The CDR3 protein is CAITPADTYEQYF. The CDR3 nucleotides read TGTGCCATCACCCCCGCAGATACCTACGAGCAGTACTTC.